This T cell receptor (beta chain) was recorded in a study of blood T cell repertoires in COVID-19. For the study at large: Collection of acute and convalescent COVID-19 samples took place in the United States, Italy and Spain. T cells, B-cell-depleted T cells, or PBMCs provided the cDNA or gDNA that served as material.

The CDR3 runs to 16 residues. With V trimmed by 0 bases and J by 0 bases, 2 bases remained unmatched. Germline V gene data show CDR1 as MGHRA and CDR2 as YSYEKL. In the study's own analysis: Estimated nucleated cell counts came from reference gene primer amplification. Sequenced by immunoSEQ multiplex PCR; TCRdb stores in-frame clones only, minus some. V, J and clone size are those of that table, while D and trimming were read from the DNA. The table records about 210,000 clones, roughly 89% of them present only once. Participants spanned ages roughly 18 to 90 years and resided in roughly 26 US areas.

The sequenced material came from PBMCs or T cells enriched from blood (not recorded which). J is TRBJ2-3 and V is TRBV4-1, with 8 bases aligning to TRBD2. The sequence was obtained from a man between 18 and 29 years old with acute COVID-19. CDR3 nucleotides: TGCGCCAGCAGCCAAGATGCTAGCGGGAGCACAGATACGCAGTATTTT. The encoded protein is CASSQDASGSTDTQYF.